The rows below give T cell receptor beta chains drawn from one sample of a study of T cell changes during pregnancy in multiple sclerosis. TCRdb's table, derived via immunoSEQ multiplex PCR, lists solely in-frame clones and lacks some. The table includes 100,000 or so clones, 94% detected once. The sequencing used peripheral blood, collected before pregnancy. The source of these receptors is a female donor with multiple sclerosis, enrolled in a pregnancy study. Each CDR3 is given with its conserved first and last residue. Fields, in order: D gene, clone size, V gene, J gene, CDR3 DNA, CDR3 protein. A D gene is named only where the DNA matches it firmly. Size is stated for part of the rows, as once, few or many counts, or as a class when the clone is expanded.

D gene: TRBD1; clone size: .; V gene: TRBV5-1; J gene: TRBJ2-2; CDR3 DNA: TGCGCCAGCAGCTTGGCGTTTTATGAACCCGGGACAGGGCAATTCTCCGGGGAGCTGTTTTTT; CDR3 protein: CASSLAFYEPGTGQFSGELFF
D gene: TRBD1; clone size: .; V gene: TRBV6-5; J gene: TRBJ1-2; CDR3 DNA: TGTGCCAGCAGTTACTCGACGGACAGGGGCGGCTATGGCTACACCTTC; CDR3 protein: CASSYSTDRGGYGYTF
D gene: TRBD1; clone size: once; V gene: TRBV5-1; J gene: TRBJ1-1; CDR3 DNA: TGCGCCAGCAGCTTGCAGGGGGCGTTCGTCACTGAAGCTTTCTTT; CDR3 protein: CASSLQGAFVTEAFF
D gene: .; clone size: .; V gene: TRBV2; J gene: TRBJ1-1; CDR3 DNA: TGTGCCAGCACACCTGGATCCAGGGAAGCTTTCTTT; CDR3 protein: CASTPGSREAFF
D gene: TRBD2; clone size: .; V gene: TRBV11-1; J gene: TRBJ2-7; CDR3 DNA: TGTGCCAGCAGCCCGAGGACTAGCGGGAGTGTTCACGAGCAGTACTTC; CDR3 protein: CASSPRTSGSVHEQYF
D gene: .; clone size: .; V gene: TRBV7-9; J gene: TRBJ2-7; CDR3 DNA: TGTGCCAGCAGCTTAGGGATGCTGGGCAACCTAAGCTCCTACGAGCAGTACTTC; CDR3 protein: CASSLGMLGNLSSYEQYF
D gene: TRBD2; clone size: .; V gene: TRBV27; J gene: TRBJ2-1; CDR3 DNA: TGTGCCAGCAGTTTATGGGGACTAGCGGGGGTCGTCTCCTACAATGAGCAGTTCTTC; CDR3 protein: CASSLWGLAGVVSYNEQFF
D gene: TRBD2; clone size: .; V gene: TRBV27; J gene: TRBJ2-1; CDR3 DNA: TGTGCCAGCAGTCCTAACACCGGGACTAGTAGGCATGAGCAGTTCTTC; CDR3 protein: CASSPNTGTSRHEQFF
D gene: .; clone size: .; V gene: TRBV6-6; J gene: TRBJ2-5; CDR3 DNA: TGTGCCAGCAGTTACTCGCGGCGGAACCAAGAGACCCAGTACTTC; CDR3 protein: CASSYSRRNQETQYF
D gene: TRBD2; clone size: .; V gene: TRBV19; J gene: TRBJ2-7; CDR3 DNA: TGTGCCAGTTTCGGAATTACCGGGACTAGCGGGATTTCCGAGCAGTACTTC; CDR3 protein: CASFGITGTSGISEQYF
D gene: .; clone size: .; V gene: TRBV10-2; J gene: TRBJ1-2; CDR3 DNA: TGCGCCAGCAGTGCCGGCAGGGATTATGGCTACACCTTC; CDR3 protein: CASSAGRDYGYTF
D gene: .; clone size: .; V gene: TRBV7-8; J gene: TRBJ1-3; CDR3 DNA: TGTGCCAGCAGCCAACAGGACACCTTTAGCTCTGGAAACACCATATATTTT; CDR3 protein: CASSQQDTFSSGNTIYF
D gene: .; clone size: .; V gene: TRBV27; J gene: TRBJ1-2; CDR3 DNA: TGTGCCAGCAGTTCCACAGGCTATGGCTACACCTTC; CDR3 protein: CASSSTGYGYTF
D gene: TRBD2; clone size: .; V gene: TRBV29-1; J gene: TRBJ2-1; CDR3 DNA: TGCAGCGTTGGGGGACTAGCGAGTAATGAGCAGTTCTTC; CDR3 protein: CSVGGLASNEQFF
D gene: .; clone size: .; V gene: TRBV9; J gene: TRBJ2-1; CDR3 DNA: TGTGCCAGCAGCGTAGTAGGCAACAGGAATGAGCAGTTCTTC; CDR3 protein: CASSVVGNRNEQFF
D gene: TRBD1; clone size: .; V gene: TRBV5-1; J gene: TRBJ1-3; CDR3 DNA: TGCGCCAGCAGACCCGGGACAGGGGGCCGTGGAAACACCATATATTTT; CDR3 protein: CASRPGTGGRGNTIYF
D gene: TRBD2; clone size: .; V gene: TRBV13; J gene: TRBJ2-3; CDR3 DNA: TGTGCCAGCAGCTTAAGTTTTTTTAGGACTAGCGGAGGAGATACGCAGTATTTT; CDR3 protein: CASSLSFFRTSGGDTQYF
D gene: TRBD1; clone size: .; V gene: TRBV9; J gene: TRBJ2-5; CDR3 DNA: TGTGCCAGCAGCCAGTTTGGCTCCAGGGGGGAGACCCAGTACTTC; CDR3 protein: CASSQFGSRGETQYF
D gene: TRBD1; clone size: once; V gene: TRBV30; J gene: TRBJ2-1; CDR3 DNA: TGTGCCTGGAGTGGCTCCGGGACAGGGGGCTTGCATGAGCAGTTCTTC; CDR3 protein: CAWSGSGTGGLHEQFF
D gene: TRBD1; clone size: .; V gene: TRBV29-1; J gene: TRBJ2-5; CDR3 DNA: TGCAGCGTTGGAAGACAGGGCGAGACCCAGTACTTC; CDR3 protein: CSVGRQGETQYF
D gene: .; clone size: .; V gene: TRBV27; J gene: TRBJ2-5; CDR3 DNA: TGTGCCAGCAGTTTGGGCCCTCAGACGACCCAGTACTTC; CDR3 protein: CASSLGPQTTQYF
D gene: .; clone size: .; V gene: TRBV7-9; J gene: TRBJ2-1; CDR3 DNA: TGTGCCAGCAGCCCGTTTCCGGGACAACCCTACAATGAGCAGTTCTTC; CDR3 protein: CASSPFPGQPYNEQFF
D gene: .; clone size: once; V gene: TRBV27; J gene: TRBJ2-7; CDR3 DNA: TGTGCCAGCGCCCATGGTGCGGGGAGCGATCAGCAGTACTTC; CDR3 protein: CASAHGAGSDQQYF
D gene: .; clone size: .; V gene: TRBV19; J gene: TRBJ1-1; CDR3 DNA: TGTGCCAGTAGTATCCCGGGGAGGTTGAACACTGAAGCTTTCTTT; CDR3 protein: CASSIPGRLNTEAFF
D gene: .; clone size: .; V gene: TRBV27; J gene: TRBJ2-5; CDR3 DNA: TGTGCCAACCAGGGGAGTCCTGGGGAGACCCAGTACTTC; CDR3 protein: CANQGSPGETQYF
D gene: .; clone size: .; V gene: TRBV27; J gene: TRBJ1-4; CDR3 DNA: TGTGCCAGCAGACCAGGGGAGACTAATGAAAAACTGTTTTTT; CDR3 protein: CASRPGETNEKLFF
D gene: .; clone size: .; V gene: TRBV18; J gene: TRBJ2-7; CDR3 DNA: TGTGCCAGCTCAACGAGTCGGGACGAGCAGTACTTC; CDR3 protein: CASSTSRDEQYF
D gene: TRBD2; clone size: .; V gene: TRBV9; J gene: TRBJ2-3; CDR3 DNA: TGTGCCAGCAGCGCCCTACTAGCGGGTGACACAGATACGCAGTATTTT; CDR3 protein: CASSALLAGDTDTQYF
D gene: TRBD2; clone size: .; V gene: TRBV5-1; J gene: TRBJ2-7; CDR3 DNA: TGCGCCAGCAGCTTGTCCCCTAGCGGGATCGAGCAGTACTTC; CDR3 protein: CASSLSPSGIEQYF
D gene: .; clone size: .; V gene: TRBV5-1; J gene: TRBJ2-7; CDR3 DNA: TGCGCCAGCAGCCCCGACCCGGGACTGGCCTACGAGCAGTACTTC; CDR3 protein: CASSPDPGLAYEQYF
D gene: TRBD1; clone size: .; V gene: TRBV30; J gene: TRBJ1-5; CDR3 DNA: TGTGCCTGGAGGTCGACAGGGGGACCCAATCAGCCCCAGCATTTT; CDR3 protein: CAWRSTGGPNQPQHF
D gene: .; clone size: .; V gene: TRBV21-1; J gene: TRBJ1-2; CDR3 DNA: TGTGCCAGCAGCAAGGGGCAGGGGTTCCGCTATGGCTACACCTTC; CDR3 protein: CASSKGQGFRYGYTF
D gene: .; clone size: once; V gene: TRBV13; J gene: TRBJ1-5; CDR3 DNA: TGTGCCAGCAGCTTAAGGGGCAGCAATCAGCCCCAGCATTTT; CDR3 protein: CASSLRGSNQPQHF
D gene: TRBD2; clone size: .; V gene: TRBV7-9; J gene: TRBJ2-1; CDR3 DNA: TGTGCCAGCAGCTCTGGGACTAGCAGTACCCATGAGCAGTTCTTC; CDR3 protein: CASSSGTSSTHEQFF
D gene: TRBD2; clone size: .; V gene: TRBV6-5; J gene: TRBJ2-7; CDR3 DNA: TGTGCCAGCATTCGGGGTAGCGGGGGATCCGGCGAGCAGTACTTC; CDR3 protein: CASIRGSGGSGEQYF
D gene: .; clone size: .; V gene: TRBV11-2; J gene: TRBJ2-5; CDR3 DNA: TGTGCCAGCAGCTTAGTGAGGGAAGAGACCCAGTACTTC; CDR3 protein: CASSLVREETQYF
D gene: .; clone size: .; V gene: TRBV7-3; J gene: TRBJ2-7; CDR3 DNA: TGTGCCAGCAGCCTTGACAAACAATACGAGCAGTACTTC; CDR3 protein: CASSLDKQYEQYF
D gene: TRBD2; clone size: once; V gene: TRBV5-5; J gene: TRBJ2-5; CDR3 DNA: TGTGCCAGCAGCCGTCGACTTAGCGGGAGCGCGGAGACCCAGTACTTC; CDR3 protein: CASSRRLSGSAETQYF
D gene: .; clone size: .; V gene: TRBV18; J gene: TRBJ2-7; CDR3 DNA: TGTGCCAGCTCACCCCCCGGGGACGAGCAGTACTTC; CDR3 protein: CASSPPGDEQYF
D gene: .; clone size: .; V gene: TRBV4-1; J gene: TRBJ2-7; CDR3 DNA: TGCGCCAGCAGCCAAGAGAAGGGACAAACATCCTACGAGCAGTACTTC; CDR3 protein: CASSQEKGQTSYEQYF
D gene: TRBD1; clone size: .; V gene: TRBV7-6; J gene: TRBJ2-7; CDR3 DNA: TGTGCCAGCAGCCCCGGGACAGATTTGGGGACCTACGAGCAGTACTTC; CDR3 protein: CASSPGTDLGTYEQYF
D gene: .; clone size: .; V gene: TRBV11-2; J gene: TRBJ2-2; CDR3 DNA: TGTGCCAGCAGCGTTCCCCTGAACACCGGGGAGCTGTTTTTT; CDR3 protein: CASSVPLNTGELFF
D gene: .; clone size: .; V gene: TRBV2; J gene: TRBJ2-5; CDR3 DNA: TGTGCCAGCAGTGGGCAGACCCAGTACTTC; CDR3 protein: CASSGQTQYF
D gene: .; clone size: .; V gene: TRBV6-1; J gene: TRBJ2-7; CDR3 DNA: TGTGCCAGGCCGCTTGTTGGCGGTTCCTACGAGCAGTACTTC; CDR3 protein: CARPLVGGSYEQYF
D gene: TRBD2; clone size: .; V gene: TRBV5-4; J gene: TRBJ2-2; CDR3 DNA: TGTGCCAGCAGTGAGGGACTAGCGGCGAACACCGGGGAGCTGTTTTTT; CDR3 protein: CASSEGLAANTGELFF